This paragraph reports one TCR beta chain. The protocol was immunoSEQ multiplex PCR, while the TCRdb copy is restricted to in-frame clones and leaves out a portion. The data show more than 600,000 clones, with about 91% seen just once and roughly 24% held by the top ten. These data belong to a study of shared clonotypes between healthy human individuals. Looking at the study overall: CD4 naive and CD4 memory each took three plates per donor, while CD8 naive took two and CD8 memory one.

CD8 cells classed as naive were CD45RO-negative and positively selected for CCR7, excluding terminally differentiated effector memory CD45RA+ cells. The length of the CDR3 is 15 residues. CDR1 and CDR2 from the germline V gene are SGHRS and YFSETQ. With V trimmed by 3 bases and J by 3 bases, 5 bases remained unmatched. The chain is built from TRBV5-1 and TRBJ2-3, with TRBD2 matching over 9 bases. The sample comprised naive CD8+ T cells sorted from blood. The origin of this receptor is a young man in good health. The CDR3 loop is CASSSRTSVTDTQYF. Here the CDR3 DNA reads TGCGCCAGCAGCTCAAGGACTAGCGTGACAGATACGCAGTATTTT.